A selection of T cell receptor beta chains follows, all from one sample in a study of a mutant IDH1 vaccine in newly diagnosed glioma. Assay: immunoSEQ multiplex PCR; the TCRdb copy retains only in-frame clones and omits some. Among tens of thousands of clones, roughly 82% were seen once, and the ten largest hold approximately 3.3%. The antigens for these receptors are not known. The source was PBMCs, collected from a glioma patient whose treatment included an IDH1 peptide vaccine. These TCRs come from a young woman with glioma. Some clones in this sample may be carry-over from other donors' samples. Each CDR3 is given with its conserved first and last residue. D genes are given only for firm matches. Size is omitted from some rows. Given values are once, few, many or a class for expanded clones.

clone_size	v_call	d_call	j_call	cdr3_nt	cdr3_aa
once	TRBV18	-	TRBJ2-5	TGTGCCAGCTTAGATGTCGGAGAGACCCAGTACTTC	CASLDVGETQYF
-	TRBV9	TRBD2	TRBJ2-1	TGTGCCAGCAGCGTAGCCCTAAGCGGGGGGAGGAATGAGCAGTTCTTC	CASSVALSGGRNEQFF
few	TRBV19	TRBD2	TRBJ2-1	TGTGCCAGTAGTCTCGAGGGCGGGAGCTCCTACAATGAGCAGTTCTTC	CASSLEGGSSYNEQFF
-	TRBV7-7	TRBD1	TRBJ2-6	TGTGCTAGCAGCCCGGGACAGGGCCTCTCTGGGGCCAACGTCCTGACTTTC	CASSPGQGLSGANVLTF
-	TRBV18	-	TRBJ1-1	TGTGCCAGCTCACCACTATCCCAGCAATCGAACACTGAAGCTTTCTTT	CASSPLSQQSNTEAFF
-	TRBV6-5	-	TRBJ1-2	TGTGCCAGCAGTTACTTGAGACATACTAGCTATGGCTACACCTTC	CASSYLRHTSYGYTF
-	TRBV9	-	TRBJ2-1	TGTGCCAGCAGCCGAGATGGCCCGACCTACAATGAGCAGTTCTTC	CASSRDGPTYNEQFF
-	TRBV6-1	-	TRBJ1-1	TGTGCCAGCAGTGAAAATGTAGGGTCCACTGAAGCTTTCTTT	CASSENVGSTEAFF
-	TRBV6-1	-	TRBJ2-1	TGTGCCAGCAGGGAATGGCCGGTTGAGCAGTTCTTC	CASREWPVEQFF
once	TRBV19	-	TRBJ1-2	TGTGCCAGTAGTATCGTTGGTGGGGGAGGTGATGGCTACACCTTC	CASSIVGGGGDGYTF
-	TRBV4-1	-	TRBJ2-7	TGCGCCAGCAGCGGGATCGGGATTGACGGATCCTACGAGCAGTACTTC	CASSGIGIDGSYEQYF
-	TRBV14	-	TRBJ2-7	TGTGCCAGCAGCCCTGTGACTGGCTACGAGCAGTACTTC	CASSPVTGYEQYF
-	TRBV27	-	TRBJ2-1	TGTGCCAGCAGTTTATGGGGGGGGCCGAGCTCCTACAATGAGCAGTTCTTC	CASSLWGGPSSYNEQFF
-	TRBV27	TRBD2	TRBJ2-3	TGTGCCAGCAGTTACGGGGGGGGAAGAGATACGCAGTATTTT	CASSYGGGRDTQYF
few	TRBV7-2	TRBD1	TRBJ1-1	TGTGCCAGCAGTTCGGGACAGGGGGCCGGAACTGAAGCTTTCTTT	CASSSGQGAGTEAFF
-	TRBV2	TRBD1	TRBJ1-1	TGTGCCAGCGGACAGGGTTTGAACACTGAAGCTTTCTTT	CASGQGLNTEAFF
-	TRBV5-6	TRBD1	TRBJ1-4	TGTGCCAGCAGGTCCGGGACAGGGAGTGAAAAACTGTTTTTT	CASRSGTGSEKLFF
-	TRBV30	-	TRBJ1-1	TGTGCCTGGAGTAGACCCGGGACGGTGAACACTGAAGCTTTCTTT	CAWSRPGTVNTEAFF
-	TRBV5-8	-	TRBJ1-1	TGTGCCAGCAGCTTGGAGAGATGGGCAGGGAACACTGAAGCTTTCTTT	CASSLERWAGNTEAFF
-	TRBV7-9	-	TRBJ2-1	TGTGCCAGCAGCTCCTCGAAGGGGAATGAGCAGTTCTTC	CASSSSKGNEQFF
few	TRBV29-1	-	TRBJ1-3	TGCAGCGTTGGGGTAGGAAACACCATATATTTT	CSVGVGNTIYF
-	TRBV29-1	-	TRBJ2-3	TGCAGCGTTGAAAGAGGGGCCCTCACAGATACGCAGTATTTT	CSVERGALTDTQYF
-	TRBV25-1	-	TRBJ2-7	TGTGCCAGCAGTATTAGGGAATACGAGCAGTACTTC	CASSIREYEQYF
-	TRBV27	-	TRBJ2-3	TGTGCCAGCAGTTTTCTTGTACTAGGCACAGATACGCAGTATTTT	CASSFLVLGTDTQYF
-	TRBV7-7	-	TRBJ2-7	TGTGCCAGCAGCCCTTGCCGGGCCTACGATGCCTACGAGCAGTACTTC	CASSPCRAYDAYEQYF
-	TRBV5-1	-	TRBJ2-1	TGCGCCAGCAGCTTGGCCCTAGAAGAGCAGTTCTTC	CASSLALEEQFF
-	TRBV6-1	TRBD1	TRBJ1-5	TGTGCCAGCAGTGCCTATAGGACAGGGAATCAGCCCCAGCATTTT	CASSAYRTGNQPQHF